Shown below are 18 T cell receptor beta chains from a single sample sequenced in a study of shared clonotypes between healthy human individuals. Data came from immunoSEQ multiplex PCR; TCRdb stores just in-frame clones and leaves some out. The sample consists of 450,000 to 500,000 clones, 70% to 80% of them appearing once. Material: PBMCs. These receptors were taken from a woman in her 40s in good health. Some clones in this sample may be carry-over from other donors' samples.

The CDR3 nucleotides read TGTGCCAGTACGGCGGTTCCTAGCACAGATACGCAGTATTTT. Its translation: CASTAVPSTDTQYF. This sequence joins TRBV19 and TRBJ2-3, with D unclear. The ends were cut back, 7 bases at V and 0 bases at J, with 11 bases in the middle. This CDR3 is built from 14 residues. The V gene's germline CDR1 is LNHDA and CDR2 SQIVND (reference sequence).

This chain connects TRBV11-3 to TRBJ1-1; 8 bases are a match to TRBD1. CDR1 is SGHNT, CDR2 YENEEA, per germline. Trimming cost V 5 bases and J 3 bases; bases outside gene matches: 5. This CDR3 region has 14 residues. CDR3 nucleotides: TGTGCCAGCAGCGAACAGGGGGGAGACACTGAAGCTTTCTTT. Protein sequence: CASSEQGGDTEAFF.

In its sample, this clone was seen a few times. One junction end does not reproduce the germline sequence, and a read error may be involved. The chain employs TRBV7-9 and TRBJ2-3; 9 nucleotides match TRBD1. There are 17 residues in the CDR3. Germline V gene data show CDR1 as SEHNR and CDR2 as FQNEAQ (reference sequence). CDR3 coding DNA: TGTGCCACCAGCGGTTGGGGACAGGGCGGTAGCACAGATACGCAGTATTTT. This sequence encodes CATSGWGQGGSTDTQYF.

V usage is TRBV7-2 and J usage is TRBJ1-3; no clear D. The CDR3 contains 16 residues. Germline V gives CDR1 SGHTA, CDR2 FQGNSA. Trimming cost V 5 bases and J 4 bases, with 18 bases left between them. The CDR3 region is CASSPYRPGAGNTIYF. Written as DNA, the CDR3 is TGTGCCAGCAGCCCATACCGGCCAGGCGCCGGAAACACCATATATTTT.

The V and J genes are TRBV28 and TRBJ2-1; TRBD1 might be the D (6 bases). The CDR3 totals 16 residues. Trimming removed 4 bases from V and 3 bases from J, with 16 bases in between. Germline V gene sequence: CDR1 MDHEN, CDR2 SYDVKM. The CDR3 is CASSSEDRPVYNEQFF. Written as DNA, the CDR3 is TGTGCCAGCAGTTCCGAAGACAGGCCGGTCTACAATGAGCAGTTCTTC.

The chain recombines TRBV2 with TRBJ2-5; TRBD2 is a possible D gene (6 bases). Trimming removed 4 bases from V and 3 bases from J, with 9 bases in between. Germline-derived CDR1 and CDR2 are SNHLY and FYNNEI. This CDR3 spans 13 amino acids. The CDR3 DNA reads TGTGCCAGCAGTGTCGGGAGTGAAGAGACCCAGTACTTC. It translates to CASSVGSEETQYF.

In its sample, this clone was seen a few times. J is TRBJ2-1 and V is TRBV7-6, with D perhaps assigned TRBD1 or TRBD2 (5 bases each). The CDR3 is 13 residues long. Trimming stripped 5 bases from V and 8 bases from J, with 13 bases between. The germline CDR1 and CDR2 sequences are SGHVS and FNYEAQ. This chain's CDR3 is CASSRSQGDEQFF. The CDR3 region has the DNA TGTGCCAGCAGCCGAAGCCAGGGAGATGAGCAGTTCTTC.

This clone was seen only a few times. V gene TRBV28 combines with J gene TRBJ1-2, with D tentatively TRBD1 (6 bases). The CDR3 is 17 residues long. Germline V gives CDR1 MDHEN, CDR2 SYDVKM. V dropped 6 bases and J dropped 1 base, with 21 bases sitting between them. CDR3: CASSRQDSSMFNYGYTF. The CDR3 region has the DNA TGTGCCAGCAGCCGACAGGACAGCTCCATGTTTAACTATGGCTACACCTTC.

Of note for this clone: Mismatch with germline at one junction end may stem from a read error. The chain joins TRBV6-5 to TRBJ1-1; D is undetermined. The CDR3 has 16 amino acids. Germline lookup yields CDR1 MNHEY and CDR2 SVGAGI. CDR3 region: CASSYSSGEANIEAFF. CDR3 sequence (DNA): TGTGCCAGCAGTTACTCCTCCGGTGAGGCGAACATTGAAGCTTTCTTT.

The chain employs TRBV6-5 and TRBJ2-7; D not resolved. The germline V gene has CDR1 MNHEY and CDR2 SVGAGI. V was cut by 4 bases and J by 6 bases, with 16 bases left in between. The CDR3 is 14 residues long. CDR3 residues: CASSSSNSAFEQYF. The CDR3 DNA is TGTGCCAGCAGTTCATCCAACTCCGCTTTCGAGCAGTACTTC.

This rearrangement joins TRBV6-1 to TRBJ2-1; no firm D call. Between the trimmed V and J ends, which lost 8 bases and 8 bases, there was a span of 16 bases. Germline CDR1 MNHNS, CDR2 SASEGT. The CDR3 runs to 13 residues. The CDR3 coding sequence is TGTGCCAGCGTTATCTCGACCGCGCATGAGCAGTTCTTC. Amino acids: CASVISTAHEQFF.

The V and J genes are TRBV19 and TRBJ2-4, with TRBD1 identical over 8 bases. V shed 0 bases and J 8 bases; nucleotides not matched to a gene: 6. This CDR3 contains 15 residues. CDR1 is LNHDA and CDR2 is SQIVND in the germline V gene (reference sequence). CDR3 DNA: TGTGCCAGTAGTATAGAGGACAGGGTTATAGACATTCAGTACTTC. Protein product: CASSIEDRVIDIQYF.

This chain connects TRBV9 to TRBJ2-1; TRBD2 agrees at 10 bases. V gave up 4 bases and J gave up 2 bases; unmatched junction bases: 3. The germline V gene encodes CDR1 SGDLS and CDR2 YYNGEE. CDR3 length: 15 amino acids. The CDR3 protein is CASSFSGRAYNEQFF. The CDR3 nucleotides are TGTGCCAGCAGCTTCAGCGGGAGGGCCTACAATGAGCAGTTCTTC. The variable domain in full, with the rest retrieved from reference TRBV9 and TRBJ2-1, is DSGVTQTPKHLITATGQRVTLRCSPRSGDLSVYWYQQSLDQGLQFLIQYYNGEERAKGNILERFSAQQFPDLHSELNLSSLELGDSALYFCASSFSGRAYNEQFFGPGTRLTVL.

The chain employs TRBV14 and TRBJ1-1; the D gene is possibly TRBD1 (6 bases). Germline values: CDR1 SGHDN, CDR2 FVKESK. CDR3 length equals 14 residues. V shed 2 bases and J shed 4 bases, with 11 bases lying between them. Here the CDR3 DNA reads TGTGCCAGCAGCCAAACAGGGTTGGTCACTGAAGCTTTCTTT. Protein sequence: CASSQTGLVTEAFF.

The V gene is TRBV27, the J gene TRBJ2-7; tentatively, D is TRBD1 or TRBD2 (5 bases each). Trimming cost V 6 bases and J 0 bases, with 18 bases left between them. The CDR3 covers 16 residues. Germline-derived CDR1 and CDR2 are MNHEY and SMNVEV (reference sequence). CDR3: CASRLAGTASSYEQYF. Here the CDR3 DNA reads TGTGCCAGCAGGCTTGCCGGGACGGCGAGCTCCTACGAGCAGTACTTC.

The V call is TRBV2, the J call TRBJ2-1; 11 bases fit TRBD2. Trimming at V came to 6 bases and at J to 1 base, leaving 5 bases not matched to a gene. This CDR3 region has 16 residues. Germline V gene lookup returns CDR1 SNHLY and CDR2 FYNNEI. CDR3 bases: TGTGCCAGCAGCCTTCTAGCGGGAGGTTCCTACAATGAGCAGTTCTTC. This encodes CASSLLAGGSYNEQFF. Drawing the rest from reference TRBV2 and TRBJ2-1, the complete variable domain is EPEVTQTPSHQVTQMGQEVILRCVPISNHLYFYWYRQILGQKVEFLVSFYNNEISEKSEIFDDQFSVERPDGSNFTLKIRSTKLEDSAMYFCASSLLAGGSYNEQFFGPGTRLTVL.

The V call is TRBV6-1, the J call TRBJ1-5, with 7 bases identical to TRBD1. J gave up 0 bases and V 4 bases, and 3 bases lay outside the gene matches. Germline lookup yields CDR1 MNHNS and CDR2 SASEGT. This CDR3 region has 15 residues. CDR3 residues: CASSVQGYSNQPQHF. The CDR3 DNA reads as TGTGCCAGCAGTGTACAGGGGTATAGCAATCAGCCCCAGCATTTT.

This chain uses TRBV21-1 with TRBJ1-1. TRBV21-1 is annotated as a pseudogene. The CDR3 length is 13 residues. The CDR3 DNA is TGTGCCAGCAGCAAAGAGAACGGCACTGAAGCTTTCTTT. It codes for CASSKENGTEAFF.